What follows are 22 T cell receptor beta chains derived from one specimen sequenced in a study of a mutant IDH1 vaccine in newly diagnosed glioma (dated by TCRdb to the early 2020s). The time point label here, explained by the study, means: week 11, during vaccination. A 20-mer mutant IDH1 peptide at 300 micrograms in Montanide made up each vaccine dose, which was injected subcutaneously together with topical imiquimod. Libraries were prepared through the immunoSEQ multiplex PCR assay. Entries here come from immuneACCESS through TCRdb and include only in-frame sequences with V and J called. Some clones fail to appear in such tables; in the studies checked, an unresolved V gene covers under half of the shortfall, and the cause of the remainder is unknown. The sample contains 110,000 or so clones, roughly 90% of them found a single time. The biggest ten clones account for 0.55% to 0.7% of the sample.

No antigen has been identified for these receptors. Sample: PBMCs, taken from a glioma patient whose treatment included an IDH1 peptide vaccine. These receptors all come from a woman aged 45-59 years with glioma.

The chain employs TRBV29-1 and TRBJ2-7; possibly TRBD1 or TRBD2 for D (7 bases each). Trimming cost V 2 bases and J 1 base, with 12 bases left between them. This CDR3 has 14 residues. The germline V gene encodes CDR1 SQVTM and CDR2 ANQGSEA. CDR3 sequence reads: CSVERGDSSYEQYF. The CDR3 DNA reads TGCAGCGTTGAACGGGGGGACAGTTCCTACGAGCAGTACTTC.

J is TRBJ1-5 and V is TRBV25-1, with D perhaps TRBD1 (5 bases). V lost 1 base, J lost 4 bases, and 8 bases lay in between. Germline V gene data show CDR1 as MGHDK and CDR2 as SYGVNS. The CDR3 is 14 residues long. The CDR3 region is CASSEWGGNQPQHF. CDR3 bases: TGTGCCAGCAGTGAATGGGGGGGGAATCAGCCCCAGCATTTT.

This clone was seen once. The rearrangement uses TRBV5-8 and TRBJ1-4, with 7 nucleotides matching TRBD1. Looked up from germline, CDR1 is SGHTS and CDR2 is YDEGEE. Losses at the gene ends were 0 bases for V and 8 bases for J; bases not matched to a gene: 7. This CDR3 contains 15 residues. The chain's CDR3 is CASSLARQGKEKLFF. For the CDR3, the DNA is TGTGCCAGCAGCTTGGCCCGACAGGGAAAAGAAAAACTGTTTTTT.

The chain joins TRBV10-1 to TRBJ2-4; D ambiguous. The length of the CDR3 is 15 residues. V was clipped by 3 bases and J by 0 bases, with 9 bases between them. Germline V lookup: CDR1 WNHNN, CDR2 SYGVQD (reference sequence). CDR3 sequence reads: CASSDQNGAKNIQYF. In DNA, the CDR3 is TGCGCCAGCAGTGACCAGAATGGAGCCAAAAACATTCAGTACTTC.

The J gene is TRBJ2-2, the V gene TRBV19; 11 bases agree with TRBD2. Trimming cost V 4 bases and J 7 bases; bases outside gene matches: 5. Germline assignment: CDR1 LNHDA and CDR2 SQIVND (reference sequence). There are 15 residues in the CDR3. CDR3 residues: CASSNSGRASGELFF. DNA of the CDR3: TGTGCCAGTAGTAATAGCGGGAGGGCCAGCGGGGAGCTGTTTTTT.

The chain carries TRBV30 and TRBJ2-1; D is undetermined. V gave up 2 bases and J gave up 5 bases, with 10 bases separating them. The CDR3 is 13 amino acids. Germline values: CDR1 GTSNPN, CDR2 SVGIG (reference sequence). The CDR3 DNA reads as TGTGCCTGGAGTCCTGACCCTGACAATGAGCAGTTCTTC. It codes for CAWSPDPDNEQFF.

The chain uses TRBV9 and TRBJ2-3; no reliable D call. The CDR3 consists of 12 residues. The germline CDR1 and CDR2 sequences are SGDLS and YYNGEE. The germline V and J ends were trimmed by 4 bases and 5 bases, with 8 bases remaining between them. The CDR3 coding sequence is TGTGCCAGCAGCCCTATTGTAGATACGCAGTATTTT. Encoded protein: CASSPIVDTQYF. Full variable domain (missing parts from reference TRBV9 and TRBJ2-3): DSGVTQTPKHLITATGQRVTLRCSPRSGDLSVYWYQQSLDQGLQFLIQYYNGEERAKGNILERFSAQQFPDLHSELNLSSLELGDSALYFCASSPIVDTQYFGPGTRLTVL.

This chain uses TRBV5-1 with TRBJ2-5; the D gene is possibly TRBD1 (6 bases). Trimming cost V 3 bases and J 3 bases, with 12 bases left between them. There are 14 residues in the CDR3. The germline V gene encodes CDR1 SGHRS and CDR2 YFSETQ. Written as DNA, the CDR3 is TGCGCCAGCAGCTCGGGACACCTTGAAGAGACCCAGTACTTC. Amino acid sequence: CASSSGHLEETQYF.

The chain couples TRBV28 to TRBJ2-5; 11 bases align to TRBD1. The CDR3 is made up of 14 amino acids. J gave up 4 bases and V 6 bases, and 4 bases lay outside the gene matches. Looked up from germline, CDR1 is MDHEN and CDR2 is SYDVKM. The CDR3 region has the DNA TGTGCCAGCAGACTGGGACAGGGGGGAGAGACCCAGTACTTC. Its translation is CASRLGQGGETQYF. The entire variable domain, with the rest obtained from reference TRBV28 and TRBJ2-5, is as follows: DVKVTQSSRYLVKRTGEKVFLECVQDMDHENMFWYRQDPGLGLRLIYFSYDVKMKEKGDIPEGYSVSREKKERFSLILESASTNQTSMYLCASRLGQGGETQYFGPGTRLLVL.

This rearrangement joins TRBV4-1 to TRBJ2-4; a weak D match, TRBD1 (6 bases). The CDR3 is 17 amino acids. Germline-derived CDR1 and CDR2 are MGHRA and YSYEKL. V shed 0 bases and J shed 5 bases, with 17 bases lying between them. The DNA of the CDR3 is TGCGCCAGCAGCCAAGAAGTTGCGGGTGGGGGCGAAAACATTCAGTACTTC. This sequence encodes CASSQEVAGGGENIQYF.

This clone appeared a single time. The J gene is TRBJ2-7, the V gene TRBV10-1; 13 nucleotides align to TRBD2. The CDR3 is made up of 13 amino acids. From germline, CDR1 is WNHNN and CDR2 SYGVQD (reference sequence). J was trimmed by 5 bases and V by 10 bases; bases with no gene match: 5. The CDR3 region has the DNA TGCGCCACCGGACTAGCGGGAGTGGACGAGCAGTACTTC. Residues: CATGLAGVDEQYF.

The chain links TRBV9 to TRBJ2-1; a possible D gene is TRBD1 (6 bases). V was shortened by 3 bases and J by 10 bases, with 20 bases between the two germline ends. The CDR3 runs 15 residues. Germline V lookup: CDR1 SGDLS, CDR2 YYNGEE. The CDR3 reads CASSGEINRVDEQFF. As DNA, the CDR3 is TGTGCCAGCAGCGGAGAAATTAACAGGGTTGACGAGCAGTTCTTC. Based on the CDR3 plus reference TRBV9 and TRBJ2-1, the full variable domain is DSGVTQTPKHLITATGQRVTLRCSPRSGDLSVYWYQQSLDQGLQFLIQYYNGEERAKGNILERFSAQQFPDLHSELNLSSLELGDSALYFCASSGEINRVDEQFFGPGTRLTVL.

This clone was found once. The genes are TRBV28 and TRBJ2-1; TRBD2 might be the D (5 bases). The V and J ends lost 6 bases and 1 base respectively, with 10 bases between them. Germline assignment: CDR1 MDHEN and CDR2 SYDVKM. The CDR3 has 14 amino acids. In nucleotides, the CDR3 is TGTGCCAGCAGGGCCGGAGGATCCTACAATGAGCAGTTCTTC. Translation gives CASRAGGSYNEQFF.

The chain combines TRBV30 with TRBJ1-3, with D possibly TRBD1 on 6 matching bases. CDR1 GTSNPN and CDR2 SVGIG come from the germline V gene (reference sequence). The CDR3 is 16 amino acids. Deletions cut 2 bases from V and 3 bases from J, with 17 bases between. In DNA form, the CDR3 reads TGTGCCTGGAGTCTTTTGACAGGATTCATTGGAAACACCATATATTTT. Translated: CAWSLLTGFIGNTIYF.

This chain uses TRBV4-1 with TRBJ2-1, with D possibly matching TRBD2 (6 bases). Per germline, CDR1 MGHRA and CDR2 YSYEKL. Trimming took off 2 bases at V and 7 bases at J, with 12 bases between the two ends. The CDR3 covers 14 residues. CDR3 DNA: TGCGCCAGCAGCCAACGTGGGAGGACGAATGAGCAGTTCTTC. Protein: CASSQRGRTNEQFF.

This chain links TRBV27 with TRBJ1-1, with TRBD1 matching 9 bases. In germline, CDR1 is MNHEY, CDR2 SMNVEV (reference sequence). V was pared by 0 bases and J by 3 bases, with 2 bases of the junction left unmatched. The CDR3 is made up of 15 amino acids. CDR3 residues: CASSLSGTGHTEAFF. Written as DNA, the CDR3 is TGTGCCAGCAGTTTATCGGGGACAGGGCACACTGAAGCTTTCTTT.

The gene calls are TRBV2 and TRBJ1-2; perhaps TRBD1 as D (6 bases). Trimming left V 2 bases short and J 8 bases short, with 12 bases between. Germline V CDR1 and CDR2: SNHLY, FYNNEI. The CDR3 covers 13 residues. The CDR3 loop is CASSERGAGGYTF. The CDR3 DNA reads TGTGCCAGCAGTGAAAGGGGGGCGGGCGGCTACACCTTC.

The chain links TRBV18 to TRBJ1-5; TRBD1 matches at 7 bases. The CDR3 covers 14 residues. V gave up 3 bases and J gave up 2 bases; unmatched junction bases: 1. The V gene's germline CDR1 is KGHSH and CDR2 LQKENI. CDR3 bases: TGTGCCAGCTCACCTACAGGGGGCAATCAGCCCCAGCATTTT. Translating gives CASSPTGGNQPQHF.

J is TRBJ2-7 and V is TRBV12-2; no DNA check was done on the table's D call, TRBD1. TRBV12-2 is a known pseudogene. The CDR3 has 16 amino acids. CDR3 sequence (DNA): TGTGCAAGTCGCCTACCCCGGTACAGTTCCGGCTACGAGCAGTACTTC. It codes for CASRLPRYSSGYEQYF.

The gene calls are TRBV2 and TRBJ2-1, with a weak D call TRBD2 (6 bases). There are 15 residues in the CDR3. Trimming cost V 3 bases and J 2 bases, with 11 bases left between them. Germline CDR1 SNHLY, CDR2 FYNNEI. The DNA for the CDR3 is TGTGCCAGCAGTGAGTGGGGGACTGCCTACAATGAGCAGTTCTTC. Its translation is CASSEWGTAYNEQFF.

The chain has TRBV9 and TRBJ2-7; D could derive from TRBD1 or TRBD2 (5 bases each). CDR1 and CDR2 (germline): SGDLS, YYNGEE. The CDR3 runs 16 residues. V was pared by 3 bases and J by 3 bases, with 19 bases between. The CDR3 spells CASSAGLTEAYYEQYF. The CDR3 DNA follows: TGTGCCAGCAGCGCGGGGCTTACAGAGGCATACTACGAGCAGTACTTC. Based on the CDR3 plus reference TRBV9 and TRBJ2-7, the full variable domain is DSGVTQTPKHLITATGQRVTLRCSPRSGDLSVYWYQQSLDQGLQFLIQYYNGEERAKGNILERFSAQQFPDLHSELNLSSLELGDSALYFCASSAGLTEAYYEQYFGPGTRLTVT.

The chain employs TRBV28 and TRBJ2-7, with D perhaps TRBD1 (6 bases). The CDR3 extends over 15 amino acids. With 6 bases removed from V and 0 bases from J, the gap between germline ends came to 15 bases. Germline V CDR1 and CDR2: MDHEN, SYDVKM. Here the CDR3 reads CASSPGQPSSYEQYF. CDR3 DNA sequence: TGTGCCAGCAGCCCGGGACAACCCAGCTCCTACGAGCAGTACTTC.